This TCR beta chain was recovered during a study of blood T cell repertoires in COVID-19. With 0 bases clipped from V and 10 bases from J, the junction kept 10 bases outside the gene matches. The germline CDR1 and CDR2 sequences are MGHRA and YSYEKL. The length of the CDR3 is 16 residues. Here immunoSEQ multiplex PCR was the method, and the copy in TCRdb shows in-frame clones only, minus some. Of 250,000 to 300,000 clones detected, around nine tenths appear once; the ten largest clones hold 2% to 2.5%. This sequence originates from a woman aged 55-69 years in a cohort exposed to, infected with or recovered from COVID-19 (not recorded which). The sample taken for sequencing was PBMCs or T cells enriched from blood (not recorded which). The V call is TRBV4-1, the J call TRBJ2-1; TRBD2 aligns across 9 bases. CDR3 protein: CASSQEGLANRGEQFF. CDR3 sequence (DNA): TGCGCCAGCAGCCAAGAGGGACTAGCTAACAGGGGCGAGCAGTTCTTC.